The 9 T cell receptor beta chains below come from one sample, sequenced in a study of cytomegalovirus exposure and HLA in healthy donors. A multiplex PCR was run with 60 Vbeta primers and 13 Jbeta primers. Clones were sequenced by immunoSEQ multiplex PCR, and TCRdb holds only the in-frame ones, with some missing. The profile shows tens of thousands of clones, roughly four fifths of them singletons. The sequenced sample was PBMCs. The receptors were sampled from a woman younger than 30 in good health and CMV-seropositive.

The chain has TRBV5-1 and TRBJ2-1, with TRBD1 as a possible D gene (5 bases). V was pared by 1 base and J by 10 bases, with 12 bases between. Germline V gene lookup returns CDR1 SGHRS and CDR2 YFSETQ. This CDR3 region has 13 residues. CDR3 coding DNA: TGCGCCAGCAGCTTGTATAGGGGTCAAGAGCAGTTCTTC. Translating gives CASSLYRGQEQFF.

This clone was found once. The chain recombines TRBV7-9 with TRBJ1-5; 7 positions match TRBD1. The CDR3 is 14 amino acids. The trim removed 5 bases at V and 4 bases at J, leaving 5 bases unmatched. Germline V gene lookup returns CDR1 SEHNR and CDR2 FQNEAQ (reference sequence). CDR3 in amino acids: CASSPTGKNQPQHF. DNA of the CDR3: TGTGCCAGCAGCCCGACAGGGAAAAATCAGCCCCAGCATTTT. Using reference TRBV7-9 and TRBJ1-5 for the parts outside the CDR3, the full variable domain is DTGVSQNPRHKITKRGQNVTFRCDPISEHNRLYWYRQTLGQGPEFLTYFQNEAQLEKSRLLSDRFSAERPKGSFSTLEIQRTEQGDSAMYLCASSPTGKNQPQHFGDGTRLSIL.

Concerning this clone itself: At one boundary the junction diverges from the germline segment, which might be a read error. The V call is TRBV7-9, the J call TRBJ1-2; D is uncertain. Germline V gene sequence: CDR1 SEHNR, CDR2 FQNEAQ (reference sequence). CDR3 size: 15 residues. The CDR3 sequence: CSSSRVVSDNYGYTF. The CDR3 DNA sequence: TGTTCCAGCAGCCGGGTGGTCAGCGATAACTATGGCTACACCTTC. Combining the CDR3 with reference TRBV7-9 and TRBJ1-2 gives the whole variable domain DTGVSQNPRHKITKRGQNVTFRCDPISEHNRLYWYRQTLGQGPEFLTYFQNEAQLEKSRLLSDRFSAERPKGSFSTLEIQRTEQGDSAMYLCSSSRVVSDNYGYTFGSGTRLTVV.

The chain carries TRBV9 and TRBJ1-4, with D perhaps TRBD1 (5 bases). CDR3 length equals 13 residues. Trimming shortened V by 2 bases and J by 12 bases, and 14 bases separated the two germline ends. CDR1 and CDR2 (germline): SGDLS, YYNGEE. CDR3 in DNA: TGTGCCAGCAGCGTGGGGGGACTTGGACAACTGTTTTTT. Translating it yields CASSVGGLGQLFF.

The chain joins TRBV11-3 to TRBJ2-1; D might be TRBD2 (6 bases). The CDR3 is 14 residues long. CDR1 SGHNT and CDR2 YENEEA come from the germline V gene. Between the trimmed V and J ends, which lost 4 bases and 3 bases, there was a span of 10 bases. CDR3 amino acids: CASSSSGVYNEQFF. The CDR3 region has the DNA TGTGCCAGCAGCTCCTCGGGGGTCTACAATGAGCAGTTCTTC.

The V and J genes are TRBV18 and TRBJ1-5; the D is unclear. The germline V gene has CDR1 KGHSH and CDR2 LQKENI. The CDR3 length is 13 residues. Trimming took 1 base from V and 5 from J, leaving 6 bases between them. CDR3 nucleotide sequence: TGTGCCAGCTCACCACGCGTGGATCAGCCCCAGCATTTT. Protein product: CASSPRVDQPQHF.

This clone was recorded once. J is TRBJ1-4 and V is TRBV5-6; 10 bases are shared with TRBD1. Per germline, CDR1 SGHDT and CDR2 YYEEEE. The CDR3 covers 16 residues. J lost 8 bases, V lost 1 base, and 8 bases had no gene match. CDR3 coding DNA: TGTGCCAGCAGCTTGTGGGACAGGGGCCCAGGGGAAAAACTGTTTTTT. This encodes CASSLWDRGPGEKLFF.

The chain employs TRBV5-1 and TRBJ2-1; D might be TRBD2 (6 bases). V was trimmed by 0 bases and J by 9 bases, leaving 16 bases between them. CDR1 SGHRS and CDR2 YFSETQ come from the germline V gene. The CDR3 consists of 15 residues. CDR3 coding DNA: TGCGCCAGCAGCTTGGATGTGCAAGGAGGGTCTGAGCAGTTCTTC. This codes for CASSLDVQGGSEQFF.

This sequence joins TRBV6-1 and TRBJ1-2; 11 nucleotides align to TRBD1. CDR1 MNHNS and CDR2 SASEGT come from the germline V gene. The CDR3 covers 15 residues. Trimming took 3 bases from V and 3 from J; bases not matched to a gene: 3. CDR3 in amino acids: CASSEWTGGDYGYTF. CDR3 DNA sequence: TGTGCCAGCAGTGAGTGGACAGGGGGCGACTATGGCTACACCTTC.